Listed below are T cell receptor beta chains from one sample, sequenced in a study of blood T cell repertoires in COVID-19. Some clones are missing from TCRdb's copy, which holds only in-frame ones; the method was immunoSEQ multiplex PCR. The repertoire holds about 270,000 clones, with 86% as singletons. Sequenced: peripheral blood. The source of these receptors is a woman younger than 45 with COVID-19, enrolled during active disease. The CDR3 runs from the conserved cysteine through the conserved F or W. D genes are given only for firm matches. The listing skips clone size in some rows; elsewhere it reads once, few, many or a size class.

d_gene: .
v_gene: TRBV7-2
j_gene: TRBJ1-5
abundance: few
CDR3aa: CASSLRGVSNQPQHF
CDR3nt: TGTGCCAGCAGCTTAAGGGGCGTGAGCAATCAGCCCCAGCATTTT

d_gene: .
v_gene: TRBV6-4
j_gene: TRBJ2-3
abundance: .
CDR3aa: CASSDPGSGDTQYF
CDR3nt: TGTGCCAGCAGTGACCCCGGGTCGGGAGATACGCAGTATTTT

d_gene: .
v_gene: TRBV28
j_gene: TRBJ2-7
abundance: .
CDR3aa: CASSLWSYEQYF
CDR3nt: TGTGCCAGCAGTTTATGGTCGTACGAGCAGTACTTC

d_gene: .
v_gene: TRBV27
j_gene: TRBJ2-5
abundance: .
CDR3aa: CASSLSLYQETQYF
CDR3nt: TGTGCCAGCAGTTTGTCTCTGTACCAAGAGACCCAGTACTTC

d_gene: .
v_gene: TRBV5-1
j_gene: TRBJ2-5
abundance: .
CDR3aa: CASSLAWAETQYF
CDR3nt: TGCGCCAGCAGCTTGGCCTGGGCAGAGACCCAGTACTTC

d_gene: .
v_gene: TRBV5-4
j_gene: TRBJ2-4
abundance: .
CDR3aa: CASSLRGTTNIQYF
CDR3nt: TGTGCCAGCAGCCTGCGGGGCACTACGAACATTCAGTACTTC

d_gene: .
v_gene: TRBV28
j_gene: TRBJ2-7
abundance: .
CDR3aa: CASGGLYYEQYF
CDR3nt: TGTGCCAGCGGGGGCCTTTACTACGAGCAGTACTTC

d_gene: .
v_gene: TRBV27
j_gene: TRBJ2-3
abundance: .
CDR3aa: CASSFCDGGPTDTQYF
CDR3nt: TGTGCCAGCAGTTTTTGCGACGGGGGACCCACAGATACGCAGTATTTT

d_gene: TRBD2
v_gene: TRBV7-9
j_gene: TRBJ2-5
abundance: .
CDR3aa: CASSTWAGGQETQYF
CDR3nt: TGTGCCAGCAGCACTTGGGCGGGAGGCCAAGAGACCCAGTACTTC

d_gene: TRBD1
v_gene: TRBV5-1
j_gene: TRBJ1-1
abundance: .
CDR3aa: CASSLARPGGVNTEAFF
CDR3nt: TGCGCCAGCAGCTTGGCCCGGCCAGGGGGCGTGAACACTGAAGCTTTCTTT

d_gene: TRBD1
v_gene: TRBV11-2
j_gene: TRBJ1-2
abundance: .
CDR3aa: CASSLGTGGWYGYTF
CDR3nt: TGTGCCAGCAGCTTAGGGACAGGGGGGTGGTATGGCTACACCTTC

d_gene: .
v_gene: TRBV4-1
j_gene: TRBJ1-1
abundance: .
CDR3aa: CASSTRDTMNTEAFF
CDR3nt: TGCGCCAGCAGCACCCGGGACACAATGAACACTGAAGCTTTCTTT

d_gene: .
v_gene: TRBV30
j_gene: TRBJ1-2
abundance: .
CDR3aa: CAWSVRGAGYTF
CDR3nt: TGTGCCTGGAGTGTGCGGGGCGCTGGCTACACCTTC

d_gene: .
v_gene: TRBV5-6
j_gene: TRBJ2-2
abundance: .
CDR3aa: CASSLPRDNTGELFF
CDR3nt: TGTGCCAGCAGCTTGCCAAGAGATAACACCGGGGAGCTGTTTTTT

d_gene: .
v_gene: TRBV27
j_gene: TRBJ1-1
abundance: .
CDR3aa: CASSFRGTHTEAFF
CDR3nt: TGTGCCAGCAGTTTTAGGGGCACTCACACTGAAGCTTTCTTT

d_gene: .
v_gene: TRBV9
j_gene: TRBJ1-2
abundance: .
CDR3aa: CASSVDLGSYGYTF
CDR3nt: TGTGCCAGCAGCGTAGATCTAGGGAGTTATGGCTACACCTTC

d_gene: TRBD1
v_gene: TRBV6-5
j_gene: TRBJ1-2
abundance: once
CDR3aa: CASRGQTYGYTF
CDR3nt: TGTGCCAGCAGGGGACAGACCTATGGCTACACCTTC

d_gene: TRBD1
v_gene: TRBV29-1
j_gene: TRBJ1-2
abundance: .
CDR3aa: CSVRRKGQIERANYGYTF
CDR3nt: TGCAGCGTTCGAAGGAAGGGACAGATAGAACGAGCTAACTATGGCTACACCTTC

d_gene: TRBD2
v_gene: TRBV28
j_gene: TRBJ2-7
abundance: .
CDR3aa: CASSSGLAGGLTYEQYF
CDR3nt: TGTGCCAGCAGTTCGGGACTAGCGGGGGGCCTTACCTACGAGCAGTACTTC

d_gene: .
v_gene: TRBV2
j_gene: TRBJ1-3
abundance: .
CDR3aa: CASSEPRSGNTIYF
CDR3nt: TGTGCCAGCAGTGAACCCCGCTCTGGAAACACCATATATTTT

d_gene: .
v_gene: TRBV6-4
j_gene: TRBJ2-5
abundance: .
CDR3aa: CASSRDLGETQYF
CDR3nt: TGTGCCAGCAGCAGGGATTTAGGGGAGACCCAGTACTTC

d_gene: TRBD1
v_gene: TRBV7-9
j_gene: TRBJ2-7
abundance: .
CDR3aa: CASSFRGRNYYEQYF
CDR3nt: TGTGCCAGCAGTTTCAGGGGGCGAAATTACTACGAGCAGTACTTC

d_gene: .
v_gene: TRBV20-1
j_gene: TRBJ2-7
abundance: .
CDR3aa: CSAPQGTEQYF
CDR3nt: TGCAGTGCCCCTCAGGGTACCGAGCAGTACTTC

d_gene: .
v_gene: TRBV28
j_gene: TRBJ1-3
abundance: .
CDR3aa: CASSFRGLGNTIYF
CDR3nt: TGTGCCAGCAGTTTCAGGGGCTTAGGAAACACCATATATTTT

d_gene: TRBD1
v_gene: TRBV18
j_gene: TRBJ1-1
abundance: .
CDR3aa: CASSDRDMSTEAFF
CDR3nt: TGTGCCAGCTCAGACAGGGATATGAGCACTGAAGCTTTCTTT

d_gene: .
v_gene: TRBV3-1/TRBV3-2
j_gene: TRBJ1-2
abundance: many
CDR3aa: CASSPLGAHGYTF
CDR3nt: TGTGCCAGCAGTCCCTTAGGGGCCCATGGCTACACCTTC